This T cell receptor beta chain derives from a study of neurological immune-mediated disorders. Template-switch 5'RACE cDNA synthesis added a 10-nucleotide unique molecular identifier. TCRdb ran MiXCR on the 5' RACE reads and lists one entry per CDR3 protein. The sample carries 20,000 to 30,000 distinct CDR3 sequences, around an eighth recorded once. Whole-study results and caveats: No CDR3 amino acid sequences were shared by expanded clones across subjects, suggesting private repertoires in all groups. The highest TCR clonal expansion occurred in HTLV-1-associated myelopathy; multiple sclerosis fell below healthy controls.

The junction had 6 bases not matched to a gene; V was cut back by 2 bases and J by 4 bases. Germline V CDR1 and CDR2: DFQATT, SNEGSKA (reference sequence). The CDR3 runs to 14 residues. At least ten counts were recorded for this clonotype. Its antigen remains unidentified. Sequencing was carried out using PBMCs. The V gene is TRBV20-1, the J gene TRBJ1-1, with 8 bases fitting TRBD1. The TCR was taken from a woman in her sixties with HTLV-1-associated myelopathy (HAM/TSP). The CDR3 region is CSARPGQGGTEAFF. In DNA, the CDR3 is TGCAGTGCTAGACCCGGACAGGGAGGCACTGAAGCTTTCTTT.